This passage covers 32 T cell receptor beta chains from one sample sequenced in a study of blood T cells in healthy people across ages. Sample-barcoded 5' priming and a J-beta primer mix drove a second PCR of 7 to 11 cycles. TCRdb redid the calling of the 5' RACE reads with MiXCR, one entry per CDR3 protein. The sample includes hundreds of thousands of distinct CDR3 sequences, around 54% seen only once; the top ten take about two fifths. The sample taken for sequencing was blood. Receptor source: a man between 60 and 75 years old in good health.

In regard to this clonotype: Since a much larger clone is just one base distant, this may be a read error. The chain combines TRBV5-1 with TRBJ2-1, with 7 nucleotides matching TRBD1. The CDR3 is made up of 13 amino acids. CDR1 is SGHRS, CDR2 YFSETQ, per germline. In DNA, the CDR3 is TGCGCCAGCGGGGACAGCCTCTACAATGAGCGGTTCTTC. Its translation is CASGDSLYNERFF.

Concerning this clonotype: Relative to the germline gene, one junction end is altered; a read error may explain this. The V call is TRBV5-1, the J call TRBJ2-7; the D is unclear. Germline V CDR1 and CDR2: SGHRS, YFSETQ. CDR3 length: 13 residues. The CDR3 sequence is CANSLETSYEQYF. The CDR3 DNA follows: TGCGCCAACAGCCTAGAAACTTCCTACGAGCAGTACTTC.

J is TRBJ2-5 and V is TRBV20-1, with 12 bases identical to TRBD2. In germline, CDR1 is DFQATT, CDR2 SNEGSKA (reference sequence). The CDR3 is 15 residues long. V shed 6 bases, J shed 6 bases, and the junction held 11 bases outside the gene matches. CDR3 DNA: TGCAGTGCCACTGCTAGCGGGGGGGTTAAGCAGACCCAGTACTTC. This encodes CSATASGGVKQTQYF.

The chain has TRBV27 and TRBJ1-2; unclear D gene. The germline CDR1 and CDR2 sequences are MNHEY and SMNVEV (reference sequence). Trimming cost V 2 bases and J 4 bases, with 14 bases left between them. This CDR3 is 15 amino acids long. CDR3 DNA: TGTGCCAGCAGTTTAAGGGCAGATGGCTTCTATGGCTACACCTTC. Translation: CASSLRADGFYGYTF.

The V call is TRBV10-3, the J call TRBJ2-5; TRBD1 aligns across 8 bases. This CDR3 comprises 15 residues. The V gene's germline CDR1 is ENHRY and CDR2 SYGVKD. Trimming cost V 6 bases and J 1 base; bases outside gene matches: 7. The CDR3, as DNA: TGTGCCATCAGGGCGGGACAGGACCTCCAAGAGACCCAGTACTTC. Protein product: CAIRAGQDLQETQYF.

The DNA of the CDR3 is TGTGCCGGGGGGGCGGGGTCCAAAAACATTCAGTACTTC. Its protein is CAGGAGSKNIQYF. The gene calls are TRBV6-6 and TRBJ2-4; D may be TRBD2 (7 bases). The CDR3 is made up of 13 amino acids. Trimming removed 11 bases at V and 2 bases at J, with 13 bases between. Germline loops: CDR1 MNHNY, CDR2 SVGAGI (reference sequence).

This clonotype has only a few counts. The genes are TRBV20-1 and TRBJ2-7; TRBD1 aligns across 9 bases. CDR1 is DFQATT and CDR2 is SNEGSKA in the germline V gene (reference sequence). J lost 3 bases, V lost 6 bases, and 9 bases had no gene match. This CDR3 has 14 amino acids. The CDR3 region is CSAQGTGYFYEQYF. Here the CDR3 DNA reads TGCAGTGCCCAGGGGACAGGGTATTTCTACGAGCAGTACTTC.

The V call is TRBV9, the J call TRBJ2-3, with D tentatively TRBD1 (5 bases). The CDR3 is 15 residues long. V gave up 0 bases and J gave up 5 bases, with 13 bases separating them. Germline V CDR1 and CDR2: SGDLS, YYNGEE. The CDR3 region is CASSVDVRALDTQYF. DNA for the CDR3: TGTGCCAGCAGCGTAGACGTCAGGGCGTTAGATACGCAGTATTTT.

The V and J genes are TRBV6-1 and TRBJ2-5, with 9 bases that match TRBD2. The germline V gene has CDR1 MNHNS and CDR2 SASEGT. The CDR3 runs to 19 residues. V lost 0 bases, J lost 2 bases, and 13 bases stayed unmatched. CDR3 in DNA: TGTGCCAGCAGTGAAGCCATGCGGGCTAGCGGGGCCCTACAAGAGACCCAGTACTTC. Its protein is CASSEAMRASGALQETQYF.

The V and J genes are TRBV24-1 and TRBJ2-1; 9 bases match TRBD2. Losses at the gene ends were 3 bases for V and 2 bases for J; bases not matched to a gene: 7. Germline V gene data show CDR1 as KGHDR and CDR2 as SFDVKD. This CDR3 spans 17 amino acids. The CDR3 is CATSDGRLAGTYNEQFF. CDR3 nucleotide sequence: TGTGCCACCAGTGATGGCAGGCTAGCGGGGACCTACAATGAGCAGTTCTTC.

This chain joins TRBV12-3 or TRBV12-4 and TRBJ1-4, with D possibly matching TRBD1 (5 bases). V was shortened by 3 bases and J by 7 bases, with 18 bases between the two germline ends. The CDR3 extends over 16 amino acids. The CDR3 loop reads CASSLRLTQGGEKLFF. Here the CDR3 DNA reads TGTGCCAGCAGTTTGCGACTGACCCAGGGTGGTGAAAAACTGTTTTTT.

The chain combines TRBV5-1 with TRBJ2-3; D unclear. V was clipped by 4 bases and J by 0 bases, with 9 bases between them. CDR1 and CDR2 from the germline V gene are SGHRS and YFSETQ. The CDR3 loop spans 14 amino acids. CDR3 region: CASSPLGSTDTQYF. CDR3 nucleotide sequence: TGCGCCAGCAGCCCGCTGGGTAGCACAGATACGCAGTATTTT.

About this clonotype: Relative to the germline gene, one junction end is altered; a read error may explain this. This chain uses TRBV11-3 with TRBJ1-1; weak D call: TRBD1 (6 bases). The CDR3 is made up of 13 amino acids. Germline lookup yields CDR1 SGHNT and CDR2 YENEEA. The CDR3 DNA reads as TGTGCCAGAAGCTTAGGACGTCAGGGGCACGCTTTCTTT. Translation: CARSLGRQGHAFF.

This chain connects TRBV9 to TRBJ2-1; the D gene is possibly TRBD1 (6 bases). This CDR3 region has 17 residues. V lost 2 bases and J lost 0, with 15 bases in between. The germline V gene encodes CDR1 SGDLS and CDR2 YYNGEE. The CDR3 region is CASSVSDGQSSYNEQFF. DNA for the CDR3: TGTGCCAGCAGCGTTAGTGATGGACAGAGCTCCTACAATGAGCAGTTCTTC.

CDR3 coding DNA: TGCGCCAGCAGCTTGGAGGTCCCAACCTACGAGCAGTACTTC. Translation: CASSLEVPTYEQYF. J is TRBJ2-7 and V is TRBV5-1; D uncertain. V was trimmed by 0 bases and J by 2 bases, leaving 9 bases between them. The CDR3 extends over 14 amino acids. CDR1 SGHRS and CDR2 YFSETQ come from the germline V gene.

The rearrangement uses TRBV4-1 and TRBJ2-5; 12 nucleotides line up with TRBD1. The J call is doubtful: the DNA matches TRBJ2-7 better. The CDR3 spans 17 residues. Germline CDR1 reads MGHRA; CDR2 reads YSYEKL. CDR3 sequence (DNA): TGCGCCAGCAGCCAAGATGGAGGGACAGGGGGCGCGTACGAGCAGTACTTC. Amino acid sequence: CASSQDGGTGGAYEQYF.

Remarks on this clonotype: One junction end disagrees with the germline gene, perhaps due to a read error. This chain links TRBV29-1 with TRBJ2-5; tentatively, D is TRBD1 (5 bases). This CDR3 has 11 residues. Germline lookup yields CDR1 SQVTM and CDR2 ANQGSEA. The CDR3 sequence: CSVSDTWRTDF. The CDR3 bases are TGCAGCGTATCGGACACCTGGCGAACGGACTTC.

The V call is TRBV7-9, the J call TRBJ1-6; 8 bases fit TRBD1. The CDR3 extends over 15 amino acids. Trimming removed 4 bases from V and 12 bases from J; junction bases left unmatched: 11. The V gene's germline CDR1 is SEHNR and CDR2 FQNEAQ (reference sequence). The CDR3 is CASSSDRGPVGPLHF. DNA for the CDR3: TGTGCCAGCAGCTCCGACAGGGGCCCAGTTGGACCCCTCCACTTT.

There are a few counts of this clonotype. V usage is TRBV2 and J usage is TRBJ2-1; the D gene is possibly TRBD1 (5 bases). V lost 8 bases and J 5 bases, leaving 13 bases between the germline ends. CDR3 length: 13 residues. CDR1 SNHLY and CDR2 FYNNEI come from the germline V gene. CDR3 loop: CASGRGKDNEQFF. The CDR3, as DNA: TGTGCCAGCGGTAGGGGTAAAGACAATGAGCAGTTCTTC.

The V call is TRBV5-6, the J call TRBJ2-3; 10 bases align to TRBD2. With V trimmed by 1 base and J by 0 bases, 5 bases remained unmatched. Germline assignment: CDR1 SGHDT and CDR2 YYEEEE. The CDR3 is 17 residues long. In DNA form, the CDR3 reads TGTGCCAGCAGCTTGAGGACTAGCGGCTTTAGCACAGATACGCAGTATTTT. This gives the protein CASSLRTSGFSTDTQYF.

The CDR3 here is CASNSFHYIQYF. The CDR3 DNA sequence: TGTGCCAGCAACTCTTTCCATTACATTCAGTACTTC. The chain has TRBV25-1 and TRBJ2-4; D is uncertain. Trimming pared 7 bases from V and 8 bases from J, leaving 12 bases between. CDR1 and CDR2 from the germline V gene are MGHDK and SYGVNS. This CDR3 spans 12 amino acids.

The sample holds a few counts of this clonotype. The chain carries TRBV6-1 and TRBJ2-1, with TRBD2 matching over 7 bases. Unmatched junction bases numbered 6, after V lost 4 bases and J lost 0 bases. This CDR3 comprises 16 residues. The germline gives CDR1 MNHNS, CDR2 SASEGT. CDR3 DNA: TGTGCCAGCAGTGCGACTAGCCTGAGCTCCTACAATGAGCAGTTCTTC. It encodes CASSATSLSSYNEQFF.

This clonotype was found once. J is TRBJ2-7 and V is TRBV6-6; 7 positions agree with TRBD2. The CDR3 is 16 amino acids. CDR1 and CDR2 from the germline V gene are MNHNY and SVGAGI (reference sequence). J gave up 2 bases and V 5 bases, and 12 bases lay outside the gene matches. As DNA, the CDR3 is TGTGCCAGCAGTACGACGGGGGGTACGTACACCTACGAGCAGTACTTC. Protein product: CASSTTGGTYTYEQYF.

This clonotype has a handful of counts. In DNA, the CDR3 is TGCACAGTAACAGGTGGAGGGCAAGAGACCCAGTACTTC. This codes for CTVTGGGQETQYF. The V call is TRBV29-1, the J call TRBJ2-5, with a possible D match to TRBD2 (6 bases). Per germline, CDR1 SQVTM and CDR2 ANQGSEA. CDR3 length: 13 amino acids.

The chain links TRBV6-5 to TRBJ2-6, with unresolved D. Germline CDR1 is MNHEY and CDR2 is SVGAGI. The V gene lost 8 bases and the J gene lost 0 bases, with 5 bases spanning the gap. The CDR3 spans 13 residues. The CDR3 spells CASGNSGANVLTF. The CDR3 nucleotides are TGTGCCAGCGGCAACTCTGGGGCCAACGTCCTGACTTTC.

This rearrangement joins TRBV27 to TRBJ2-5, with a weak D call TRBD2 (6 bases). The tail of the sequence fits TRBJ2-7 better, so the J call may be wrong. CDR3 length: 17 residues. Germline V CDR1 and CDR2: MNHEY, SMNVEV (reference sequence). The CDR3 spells CASSLSASPGVGDEQYF. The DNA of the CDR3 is TGTGCCAGCAGTTTATCGGCGTCCCCGGGGGTTGGCGACGAGCAGTACTTC.

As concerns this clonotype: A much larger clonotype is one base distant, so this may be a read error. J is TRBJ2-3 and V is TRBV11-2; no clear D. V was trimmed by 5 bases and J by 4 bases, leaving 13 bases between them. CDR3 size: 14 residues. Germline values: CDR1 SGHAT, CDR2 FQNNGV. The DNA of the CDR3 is TGTGCCAGCAGCAGTTCGAACTGGGCAGATACGCAGTATTTT. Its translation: CASSSSNWADTQYF.

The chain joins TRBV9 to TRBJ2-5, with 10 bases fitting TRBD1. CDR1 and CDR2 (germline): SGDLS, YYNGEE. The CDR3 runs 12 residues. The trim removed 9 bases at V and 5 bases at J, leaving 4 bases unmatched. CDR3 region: CANGGQGETQYF. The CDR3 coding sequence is TGTGCCAACGGGGGACAGGGGGAGACCCAGTACTTC. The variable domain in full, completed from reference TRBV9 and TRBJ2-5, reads DSGVTQTPKHLITATGQRVTLRCSPRSGDLSVYWYQQSLDQGLQFLIQYYNGEERAKGNILERFSAQQFPDLHSELNLSSLELGDSALYFCANGGQGETQYFGPGTRLLVL.

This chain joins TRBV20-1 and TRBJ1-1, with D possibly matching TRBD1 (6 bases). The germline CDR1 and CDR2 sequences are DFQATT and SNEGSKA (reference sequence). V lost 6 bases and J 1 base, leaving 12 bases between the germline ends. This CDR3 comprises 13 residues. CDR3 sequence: CSAPGQRNTEAFF. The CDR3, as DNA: TGCAGTGCACCCGGACAGAGGAACACTGAAGCTTTCTTT.

As DNA, the CDR3 is TGCGCCAGCAGCCCTGACATGGGACAGAGATACGAGCAGTACTTC. As protein: CASSPDMGQRYEQYF. The V and J genes are TRBV5-1 and TRBJ2-7, with TRBD1 matching 7 bases. V dropped 4 bases and J dropped 4; count of bases not matched to a gene: 11. The CDR3 runs to 15 residues. Germline loops: CDR1 SGHRS, CDR2 YFSETQ.

CDR3 DNA sequence: TGCGCCAGCAGCTCCCGGTACGGAGGGGACGGTGATATCTATGGCTACACCTTC. Amino acid sequence: CASSSRYGGDGDIYGYTF. The chain is built from TRBV5-1 and TRBJ1-2, with D possibly matching TRBD1 (5 bases). V lost 3 bases to trimming and J lost 4 bases, with 25 bases between them. The CDR3 is 18 residues long. Germline V CDR1 and CDR2: SGHRS, YFSETQ.

In DNA form, the CDR3 reads TGCAGCGTGCCAACAGGGGGAGGTGAGCAGTTCTTC. Its translation is CSVPTGGGEQFF. The chain couples TRBV29-1 to TRBJ2-1, with 8 bases lining up with TRBD1. CDR1 is SQVTM and CDR2 is ANQGSEA in the germline V gene. The CDR3 has 12 amino acids. Unmatched junction bases numbered 7, after V lost 6 bases and J lost 9 bases.